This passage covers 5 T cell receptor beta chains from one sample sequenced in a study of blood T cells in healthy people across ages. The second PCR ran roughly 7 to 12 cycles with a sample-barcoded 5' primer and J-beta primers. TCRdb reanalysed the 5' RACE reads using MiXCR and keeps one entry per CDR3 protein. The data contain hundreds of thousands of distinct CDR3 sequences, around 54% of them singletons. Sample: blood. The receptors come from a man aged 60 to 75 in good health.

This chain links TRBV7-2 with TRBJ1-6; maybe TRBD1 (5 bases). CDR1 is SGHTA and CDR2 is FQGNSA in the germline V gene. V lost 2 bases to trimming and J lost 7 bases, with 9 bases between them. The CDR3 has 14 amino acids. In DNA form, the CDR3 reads TGTGCCAGCAGCTTAAGGGACGGAAATTCACCCCTCCACTTT. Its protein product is CASSLRDGNSPLHF. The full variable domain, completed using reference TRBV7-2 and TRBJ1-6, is GAGVSQSPSNKVTEKGKDVELRCDPISGHTALYWYRQSLGQGLEFLIYFQGNSAPDKSGLPSDRFSAERTGGSVSTLTIQRTQQEDSAVYLCASSLRDGNSPLHFGNGTRLTVT.

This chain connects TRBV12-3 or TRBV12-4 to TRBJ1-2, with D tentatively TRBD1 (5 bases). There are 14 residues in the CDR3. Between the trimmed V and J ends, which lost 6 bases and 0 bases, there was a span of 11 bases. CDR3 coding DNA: TGTGCCAGCAGACCAGGGCGAACTAACTATGGCTACACCTTC. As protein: CASRPGRTNYGYTF.

CDR3 bases: TGTGCCAGCAGTGAAGCGGACAGGGGGCTCCGTGGCTACACCTTC. Its translation: CASSEADRGLRGYTF. The chain is built from TRBV2 and TRBJ1-2; 11 positions agree with TRBD1. Trimming took 0 bases from V and 7 from J; bases not matched to a gene: 4. Germline V gives CDR1 SNHLY, CDR2 FYNNEI. The CDR3 length is 15 residues.

This chain's CDR3 is CASSQTQGTGNFSEQFF. As DNA, the CDR3 is TGTGCCAGCAGCCAGACCCAAGGGACAGGGAATTTCAGTGAGCAGTTCTTC. The rearrangement joins TRBV4-2 to TRBJ2-1; 9 positions match TRBD1. Germline assignment: CDR1 LGHNA and CDR2 YNFKEQ. V shed 3 bases, J shed 9 bases, and the junction held 15 bases outside the gene matches. The CDR3 loop spans 17 amino acids.

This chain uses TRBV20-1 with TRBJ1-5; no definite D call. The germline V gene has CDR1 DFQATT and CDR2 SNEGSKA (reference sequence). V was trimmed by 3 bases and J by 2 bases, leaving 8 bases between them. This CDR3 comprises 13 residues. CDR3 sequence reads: CSASSRGNQPQHF. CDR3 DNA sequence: TGCAGTGCTAGTTCGAGAGGCAATCAGCCCCAGCATTTT.